These T cell receptor beta chains were read from a single sample in a study of cytotoxic CD8 clonotypes in ibrutinib-treated CLL. The repertoire was sequenced with immunoSEQ multiplex PCR; TCRdb's copy has only in-frame clones and lacks some. The repertoire holds about 200,000 clones, with 60% to 80% as singletons. The sample consisted of PBMCs, taken after 12 months of ibrutinib treatment. These receptors all come from a human donor with chronic lymphocytic leukemia. The conserved cysteine and the conserved F or W are not part of the CDR3 here. Fields, in order: J gene, V gene, CDR3 protein.

j_call: TRBJ2-7
v_call: TRBV2
cdr3_aa: ASTEGFPYEQY

j_call: TRBJ1-6
v_call: TRBV9
cdr3_aa: ASSVAGGAARVTPLH

j_call: TRBJ1-5
v_call: TRBV4-1
cdr3_aa: ASSQDQYQPQH

j_call: TRBJ1-1
v_call: TRBV4-2
cdr3_aa: ASSQGQGAVAF

j_call: TRBJ1-4
v_call: TRBV18
cdr3_aa: ASSRYPATNEKLF

j_call: TRBJ2-2
v_call: TRBV5-5
cdr3_aa: ASSRRDIGTGELF

j_call: TRBJ2-7
v_call: TRBV5-4
cdr3_aa: ASSLVISTGGRYEQY

j_call: TRBJ1-2
v_call: TRBV5-1
cdr3_aa: ASSLGQGAGYT

j_call: TRBJ2-1
v_call: TRBV7-3
cdr3_aa: ASSPAGVHYNEQF

j_call: TRBJ2-6
v_call: TRBV5-4
cdr3_aa: ASSLLGYSGANVLT

j_call: TRBJ1-5
v_call: TRBV5-1
cdr3_aa: ASSLAGQKGQPQH

j_call: TRBJ2-1
v_call: TRBV5-1
cdr3_aa: ASSFTAGGGYNEQF

j_call: TRBJ2-7
v_call: TRBV7-9
cdr3_aa: ASSLGQGLYEQY

j_call: TRBJ2-3
v_call: TRBV27
cdr3_aa: ASSLSPGSSTDTQY

j_call: TRBJ2-6
v_call: TRBV9
cdr3_aa: ASSVGGGLSGANVLT

j_call: TRBJ1-2
v_call: TRBV10-3
cdr3_aa: AISGYLTGGEWGYT

j_call: TRBJ2-3
v_call: TRBV27
cdr3_aa: ASSLSFLAGHTQY

j_call: TRBJ2-2
v_call: TRBV11-3
cdr3_aa: ASSLGDYPTGELF

j_call: TRBJ2-7
v_call: TRBV7-8
cdr3_aa: ASSWTSDYEQY

j_call: TRBJ2-2
v_call: TRBV4-1
cdr3_aa: ASSQGGGLVGELF

j_call: TRBJ1-4
v_call: TRBV18
cdr3_aa: ASSPTRGQSNEKLF

j_call: TRBJ1-2
v_call: TRBV5-6
cdr3_aa: ASSLLTGVQGGYT

j_call: TRBJ2-7
v_call: TRBV7-8
cdr3_aa: ASSRTSGIYEQY

j_call: TRBJ1-2
v_call: TRBV7-3
cdr3_aa: ASSSGGPDYT

j_call: TRBJ2-7
v_call: TRBV6-6
cdr3_aa: ASTYRTGTYEQY

j_call: TRBJ1-1
v_call: TRBV7-9
cdr3_aa: ASSPTNTEAF

j_call: TRBJ2-1
v_call: TRBV6-6
cdr3_aa: ASSSGTGAGEQF

j_call: TRBJ1-1
v_call: TRBV18
cdr3_aa: ASSPGEWEIEAF

j_call: TRBJ1-1
v_call: TRBV7-6
cdr3_aa: ASSLQQGSYTEAF

j_call: TRBJ1-1
v_call: TRBV19
cdr3_aa: ASSGQGWFLNTEAF

j_call: TRBJ2-1
v_call: TRBV2
cdr3_aa: ASILGTSRDEQF

j_call: TRBJ1-1
v_call: TRBV2
cdr3_aa: ASSMQPNTEAF

j_call: TRBJ2-7
v_call: TRBV28
cdr3_aa: ASNFLSSSGEQY

j_call: TRBJ1-2
v_call: TRBV2
cdr3_aa: ASSPGLNYGYT

j_call: TRBJ2-1
v_call: TRBV11-3
cdr3_aa: ASSSDTSNEQF

j_call: TRBJ2-6
v_call: TRBV10-3
cdr3_aa: AVGQRGYSGANVLT

j_call: TRBJ2-7
v_call: TRBV6-5
cdr3_aa: ASSYSTGANY

j_call: TRBJ2-7
v_call: TRBV2
cdr3_aa: ASRPGQTLEEQY

j_call: TRBJ1-6
v_call: TRBV19
cdr3_aa: ASSSRNGSPLH

j_call: TRBJ1-1
v_call: TRBV7-8
cdr3_aa: ASSFGTGMNTEAF

j_call: TRBJ2-3
v_call: TRBV10-1
cdr3_aa: ASSDRVLGGTQY

j_call: TRBJ2-7
v_call: TRBV28
cdr3_aa: ASSSGTSGSSYEQY

j_call: TRBJ1-3
v_call: TRBV11-2
cdr3_aa: ASSLDAYRLDIPGNTIY

j_call: TRBJ1-5
v_call: TRBV27
cdr3_aa: ASSPYSSNQPQH

j_call: TRBJ2-7
v_call: TRBV13
cdr3_aa: ASSSGRGVYEQY

j_call: TRBJ2-7
v_call: TRBV5-6
cdr3_aa: ASSLNGPGFYEQY